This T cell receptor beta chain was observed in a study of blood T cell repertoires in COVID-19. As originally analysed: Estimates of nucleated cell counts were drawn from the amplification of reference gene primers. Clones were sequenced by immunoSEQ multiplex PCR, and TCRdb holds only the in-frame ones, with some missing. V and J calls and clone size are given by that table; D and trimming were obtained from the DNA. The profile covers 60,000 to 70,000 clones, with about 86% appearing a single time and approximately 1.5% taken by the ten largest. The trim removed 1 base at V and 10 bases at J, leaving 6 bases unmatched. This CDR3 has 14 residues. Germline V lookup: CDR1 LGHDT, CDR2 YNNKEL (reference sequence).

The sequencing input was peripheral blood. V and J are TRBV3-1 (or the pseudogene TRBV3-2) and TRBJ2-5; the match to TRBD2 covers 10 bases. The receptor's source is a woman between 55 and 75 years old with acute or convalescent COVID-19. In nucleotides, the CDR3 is TGTGCCAGCAGCCAAGTAGAAGCTAGCGGGGGCCAGTACTTC. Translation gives CASSQVEASGGQYF.